These 11 T cell receptor beta chains share one sample of origin, sequenced in a study of PD-1 blockade in classical Hodgkin lymphoma. After autologous stem cell transplantation all patients relapsed, and prior brentuximab vedotin exposure differed between cohorts. Some clones are missing from TCRdb's copy, which holds only in-frame ones; the method was immunoSEQ multiplex PCR. The sample carries about 72,000 clones, around 93% recorded once. The sequences come from peripheral blood mononuclear cells (PBMCs), collected at baseline. The receptors derive from a human donor with classical Hodgkin lymphoma.

The chain has TRBV30 and TRBJ1-3; D may be TRBD1 (5 bases). The germline V gene encodes CDR1 GTSNPN and CDR2 SVGIG (reference sequence). The CDR3 length is 14 residues. V lost 0 bases, J lost 4 bases, and 10 bases lay in between. The CDR3 coding sequence is TGTGCCTGGAGTGTACTGACAGTCGGAAACACCATATATTTT. This encodes CAWSVLTVGNTIYF.

The chain couples TRBV2 to TRBJ1-1; D is unclear. Per the germline V gene, CDR1 is SNHLY and CDR2 is FYNNEI. The CDR3 is 11 amino acids. The V end lost 2 bases, the J end lost 4 bases, and 2 bases lay between the germline ends. CDR3 bases: TGTGCCAGCAGTGAAACCACTGAAGCTTTCTTT. Its protein product is CASSETTEAFF.

The V gene is TRBV28, the J gene TRBJ1-2; TRBD1 aligns across 7 bases. V lost 6 bases and J lost 3; bases outside the gene matches: 19. The germline V gene encodes CDR1 MDHEN and CDR2 SYDVKM. CDR3 length: 18 residues. Here the CDR3 reads CASRTGPLDRTSHYGYTF. The CDR3 DNA is TGTGCCAGCAGAACTGGACCTCTGGACAGGACTTCTCACTATGGCTACACCTTC.

This chain links TRBV30 with TRBJ1-1; D is ambiguous. Germline-derived CDR1 and CDR2 are GTSNPN and SVGIG (reference sequence). The CDR3 is made up of 13 amino acids. V lost 0 bases and J lost 7, with 12 bases in between. CDR3 in DNA: TGTGCCTGGAGTGTACTTGCTAAGGTTGAAGCTTTCTTT. Residues: CAWSVLAKVEAFF.

This chain connects TRBV27 to TRBJ2-1; perhaps TRBD1 as D (6 bases). V was shortened by 9 bases and J by 8 bases, with 20 bases between the two germline ends. This CDR3 region has 14 residues. CDR1 MNHEY and CDR2 SMNVEV come from the germline V gene (reference sequence). The CDR3 DNA reads as TGTGCCAGTCGTGGGCTAGCTAAGGGGGATGAGCAGTTCTTC. As protein: CASRGLAKGDEQFF.

The chain links TRBV27 to TRBJ1-1, with D perhaps matching TRBD1 (6 bases). The length of the CDR3 is 16 residues. The germline V and J ends were trimmed by 4 bases and 1 base, with 16 bases remaining between them. Germline values: CDR1 MNHEY, CDR2 SMNVEV (reference sequence). In nucleotides, the CDR3 is TGTGCCAGCAGTTCCAACCTACAGGGAACGAACACTGAAGCTTTCTTT. Translated: CASSSNLQGTNTEAFF.

The chain employs TRBV11-1 and TRBJ1-3; D gene unclear. V lost 4 bases and J lost 4, with 5 bases in between. Germline V gene lookup returns CDR1 SGHAT and CDR2 FQDESV (reference sequence). This CDR3 is 12 amino acids long. The CDR3 sequence is CASSSGGNTIYF. CDR3 coding DNA: TGTGCCAGCAGCTCAGGAGGAAACACCATATATTTT.

The chain uses TRBV1 and TRBJ1-5. TRBV1 is annotated as a pseudogene. The CDR3 consists of 16 residues. CDR3 bases: TGCACCAGCAGCCAAGATTATTGTGCGCATTATCAGCCCCAGCATTTT. It encodes CTSSQDYCAHYQPQHF.

This chain joins TRBV18 and TRBJ1-4; D possibly corresponds to TRBD1 (5 bases). V lost 2 bases, J lost 8 bases, and 9 bases lay in between. The V gene's germline CDR1 is KGHSH and CDR2 LQKENI. The CDR3 has 13 amino acids. The CDR3 protein is CASSPGAAEKLFF. The CDR3 coding sequence is TGTGCCAGCTCACCAGGGGCGGCCGAAAAACTGTTTTTT.

V and J are TRBV27 and TRBJ1-5, with D perhaps matching TRBD1 (5 bases). The CDR3 totals 15 residues. Germline V lookup: CDR1 MNHEY, CDR2 SMNVEV (reference sequence). V dropped 3 bases and J dropped 4 bases, with 13 bases sitting between them. The CDR3 DNA follows: TGTGCCAGCAGTTTTGGAGGGGTGGGTAATCAGCCCCAGCATTTT. This encodes CASSFGGVGNQPQHF.

This chain links TRBV19 with TRBJ1-4; TRBD1 matches at 7 bases. The CDR3 runs to 15 residues. Germline V gene sequence: CDR1 LNHDA, CDR2 SQIVND (reference sequence). Germline trimming cut 6 bases from V and 5 bases from J; bases unmatched to any gene: 9. The CDR3: CASRKQGGRNEKLFF. The CDR3 nucleotides read TGTGCCAGTAGGAAGCAGGGGGGTAGAAATGAAAAACTGTTTTTT.